Listed below are T cell receptor beta chains from one sample, sequenced in a study of cytomegalovirus exposure and HLA in healthy donors. Repertoires were generated with immunoSEQ multiplex PCR, while TCRdb's copy carries only in-frame clones and drops some. The sample has hundreds of thousands of clones, around four fifths seen once; the top ten hold 4.5% to 6%. The specimen was PBMCs. The receptors come from a woman aged 18-29 years in good health and CMV-seronegative. Both conserved end residues are part of each CDR3. D genes are given only for firm matches. The listing skips clone size in some rows; elsewhere it reads once, few, many or a size class.

v_call: TRBV10-3
clone_size: NA
d_call: TRBD2
j_call: TRBJ2-3
cdr3_aa: CAISDGTRGGTDTQYF
cdr3_nt: TGTGCCATCAGTGACGGGACTAGAGGGGGGACAGATACGCAGTATTTT

v_call: TRBV28
clone_size: NA
d_call: NA
j_call: TRBJ2-1
cdr3_aa: CASSGISGPSYNEQFF
cdr3_nt: TGTGCCAGCAGTGGAATTAGCGGCCCCTCCTACAATGAGCAGTTCTTC

v_call: TRBV29-1
clone_size: NA
d_call: TRBD1
j_call: TRBJ2-3
cdr3_aa: CSVGRGQHPDTQYF
cdr3_nt: TGCAGCGTTGGAAGGGGGCAGCACCCAGATACGCAGTATTTT

v_call: TRBV28
clone_size: few
d_call: NA
j_call: TRBJ1-5
cdr3_aa: CASSLSQASGRPQHF
cdr3_nt: TGTGCCAGCAGTTTATCACAGGCAAGTGGGCGGCCCCAGCATTTT

v_call: TRBV6-1
clone_size: NA
d_call: NA
j_call: TRBJ1-3
cdr3_aa: CASSEALGHRGNTIYF
cdr3_nt: TGTGCCAGCAGTGAAGCGCTTGGGCATAGAGGAAACACCATATATTTT

v_call: TRBV18
clone_size: NA
d_call: TRBD1
j_call: TRBJ2-7
cdr3_aa: CASSHGTGSNEQYF
cdr3_nt: TGTGCCAGCTCCCACGGGACAGGGTCCAACGAGCAGTACTTC

v_call: TRBV2
clone_size: NA
d_call: NA
j_call: TRBJ2-7
cdr3_aa: CAKSQFSAYEQYF
cdr3_nt: TGTGCCAAGAGTCAGTTTTCCGCCTACGAGCAGTACTTC

v_call: TRBV10-1
clone_size: NA
d_call: NA
j_call: TRBJ2-2
cdr3_aa: CASSESGIAGELFF
cdr3_nt: TGCGCCAGCAGTGAGTCCGGGATCGCCGGGGAGCTGTTTTTT

v_call: TRBV6-1
clone_size: NA
d_call: TRBD1
j_call: TRBJ2-7
cdr3_aa: CASSVGTAYEQYF
cdr3_nt: TGTGCCAGCAGTGTCGGGACAGCCTACGAGCAGTACTTC

v_call: TRBV7-9
clone_size: few
d_call: TRBD1
j_call: TRBJ1-2
cdr3_aa: CASSHATGANYGYTF
cdr3_nt: TGTGCCAGCAGTCACGCGACAGGGGCCAACTATGGCTACACCTTC

v_call: TRBV2
clone_size: NA
d_call: NA
j_call: TRBJ2-1
cdr3_aa: CASRGAVGNEQFF
cdr3_nt: TGTGCCAGCAGAGGGGCCGTCGGAAACGAGCAGTTCTTC

v_call: TRBV10-3
clone_size: NA
d_call: TRBD1
j_call: TRBJ1-2
cdr3_aa: CAISSQGLDYGYTF
cdr3_nt: TGTGCCATCAGTTCACAGGGGTTGGACTATGGCTACACCTTC

v_call: TRBV28
clone_size: NA
d_call: TRBD2
j_call: TRBJ2-3
cdr3_aa: CASRPGLAGRTDTQYF
cdr3_nt: TGTGCCAGCCGCCCGGGACTAGCGGGACGCACAGATACGCAGTATTTT

v_call: TRBV4-2
clone_size: NA
d_call: TRBD2
j_call: TRBJ2-7
cdr3_aa: CASSQALAGGPNEQYF
cdr3_nt: TGTGCCAGCAGCCAGGCACTAGCGGGAGGGCCCAACGAGCAGTACTTC

v_call: TRBV7-9
clone_size: NA
d_call: NA
j_call: TRBJ1-5
cdr3_aa: CASSFGGNQPQHF
cdr3_nt: TGTGCCAGCAGCTTTGGGGGAAATCAGCCCCAGCATTTT

v_call: TRBV6-1
clone_size: once
d_call: NA
j_call: TRBJ1-1
cdr3_aa: CASTRENTEAFF
cdr3_nt: TGTGCCAGCACGAGAGAGAACACTGAAGCTTTCTTT

v_call: TRBV29-1
clone_size: NA
d_call: NA
j_call: TRBJ1-1
cdr3_aa: CSVSRNRLNTEAFF
cdr3_nt: TGCAGCGTTTCCCGGAACAGGCTGAACACTGAAGCTTTCTTT

v_call: TRBV4-1
clone_size: NA
d_call: NA
j_call: TRBJ1-5
cdr3_aa: CASSPQGREDQPQHF
cdr3_nt: TGCGCCAGCAGCCCCCAAGGAAGGGAAGACCAGCCCCAGCATTTT

v_call: TRBV5-1
clone_size: NA
d_call: TRBD1
j_call: TRBJ1-3
cdr3_aa: CASSSVPGTASSGNTIYF
cdr3_nt: TGCGCCAGCAGCTCCGTCCCCGGGACAGCTAGCTCTGGAAACACCATATATTTT

v_call: TRBV6-5
clone_size: NA
d_call: TRBD2
j_call: TRBJ2-3
cdr3_aa: CASSYERGTDTQYF
cdr3_nt: TGTGCCAGCAGTTACGAGCGGGGGACAGATACGCAGTATTTT

v_call: TRBV5-1
clone_size: NA
d_call: TRBD1
j_call: TRBJ1-1
cdr3_aa: CASSPGQGVAEAFF
cdr3_nt: TGCGCCAGCAGCCCGGGACAGGGTGTCGCTGAAGCTTTCTTT

v_call: TRBV7-2
clone_size: NA
d_call: NA
j_call: TRBJ2-2
cdr3_aa: CASSPQGAGELFF
cdr3_nt: TGTGCCAGCAGCCCTCAGGGAGCCGGGGAGCTGTTTTTT

v_call: TRBV6-5
clone_size: NA
d_call: TRBD1
j_call: TRBJ2-7
cdr3_aa: CASSAQGAREQYF
cdr3_nt: TGTGCCAGCAGTGCTCAGGGGGCTCGCGAGCAGTACTTC

v_call: TRBV5-1
clone_size: once
d_call: NA
j_call: TRBJ2-2
cdr3_aa: CASSSDGNANTGELFF
cdr3_nt: TGCGCCAGCAGCTCGGACGGTAACGCGAACACCGGGGAGCTGTTTTTT

v_call: TRBV5-1
clone_size: NA
d_call: TRBD1
j_call: TRBJ1-2
cdr3_aa: CASSSHGQGQGYTF
cdr3_nt: TGCGCCAGCAGCTCGCATGGACAGGGGCAGGGCTACACCTTC

v_call: TRBV5-1
clone_size: many
d_call: NA
j_call: TRBJ2-2
cdr3_aa: CASSLVALNTGELFF
cdr3_nt: TGCGCCAGCAGCTTGGTGGCCCTAAACACCGGGGAGCTGTTTTTT

v_call: TRBV7-9
clone_size: NA
d_call: NA
j_call: TRBJ2-7
cdr3_aa: CASSFQTGNEQYF
cdr3_nt: TGTGCCAGCAGCTTCCAGACTGGAAACGAGCAGTACTTC

v_call: TRBV27
clone_size: NA
d_call: NA
j_call: TRBJ1-5
cdr3_aa: CASSPRHDNQPQHF
cdr3_nt: TGTGCCAGCAGTCCTAGACACGATAATCAGCCCCAGCATTTT

v_call: TRBV13
clone_size: once
d_call: NA
j_call: TRBJ2-1
cdr3_aa: CASSPQIGTLYNEQFF
cdr3_nt: TGTGCCAGCAGCCCCCAGATAGGGACACTTTACAATGAGCAGTTCTTC

v_call: TRBV6-1
clone_size: NA
d_call: NA
j_call: TRBJ1-2
cdr3_aa: CASSDQGPVGGYTF
cdr3_nt: TGTGCCAGCAGTGACCAGGGCCCGGTCGGTGGCTACACCTTC

v_call: TRBV13
clone_size: NA
d_call: NA
j_call: TRBJ2-3
cdr3_aa: CASSNLAGKDTQYF
cdr3_nt: TGTGCCAGCAGCAACCTGGCGGGAAAAGATACGCAGTATTTT

v_call: TRBV7-9
clone_size: NA
d_call: NA
j_call: TRBJ1-2
cdr3_aa: CASSLTGTVLYTF
cdr3_nt: TGTGCCAGCAGCCTCACCGGGACCGTGCTCTACACCTTC

v_call: TRBV4-2
clone_size: few
d_call: TRBD1
j_call: TRBJ1-2
cdr3_aa: CASSHMDRDNYGYTF
cdr3_nt: TGTGCCAGCAGCCACATGGACAGGGACAACTATGGCTACACCTTC

v_call: TRBV7-3
clone_size: once
d_call: NA
j_call: TRBJ2-3
cdr3_aa: CASSFGASEDTQYF
cdr3_nt: TGTGCCAGCAGCTTTGGGGCTAGCGAAGATACGCAGTATTTT

v_call: TRBV6-5
clone_size: many
d_call: NA
j_call: TRBJ1-1
cdr3_aa: CASTFSEAFF
cdr3_nt: TGTGCCAGCACCTTCTCTGAAGCTTTCTTT

v_call: TRBV21-1
clone_size: NA
d_call: NA
j_call: TRBJ2-7
cdr3_aa: CASSTGRDRGPHEQYF
cdr3_nt: TGTGCCAGCTCAACTGGCCGGGACAGGGGGCCCCACGAGCAGTACTTC

v_call: TRBV5-1
clone_size: once
d_call: NA
j_call: TRBJ2-1
cdr3_aa: CASSLVGGLSYNEQFF
cdr3_nt: TGCGCCAGCAGCTTGGTTGGGGGGTTATCCTACAATGAGCAGTTCTTC

v_call: TRBV6-1
clone_size: NA
d_call: NA
j_call: TRBJ1-3
cdr3_aa: CASSEPEREGGNTIYF
cdr3_nt: TGTGCCAGCAGTGAGCCGGAGCGAGAGGGGGGAAACACCATATATTTT

v_call: TRBV5-6
clone_size: NA
d_call: NA
j_call: TRBJ2-5
cdr3_aa: CASSLGSGTYQETQYF
cdr3_nt: TGTGCCAGCAGCTTGGGGAGTGGGACGTACCAAGAGACCCAGTACTTC

v_call: TRBV20-1
clone_size: few
d_call: NA
j_call: TRBJ2-5
cdr3_aa: CSGQVEETQYF
cdr3_nt: TGCAGTGGACAGGTCGAAGAGACCCAGTACTTC

v_call: TRBV7-8
clone_size: NA
d_call: TRBD1
j_call: TRBJ1-1
cdr3_aa: CASSFPGGGGTEAFF
cdr3_nt: TGTGCCAGCAGCTTCCCAGGGGGCGGAGGGACTGAAGCTTTCTTT

v_call: TRBV7-9
clone_size: NA
d_call: NA
j_call: TRBJ2-1
cdr3_aa: CASSLTVWGEQFF
cdr3_nt: TGTGCCAGCAGCTTAACTGTATGGGGTGAGCAGTTCTTC

v_call: TRBV27
clone_size: NA
d_call: NA
j_call: TRBJ2-7
cdr3_aa: CASSLIRDQTYEQYF
cdr3_nt: TGTGCCAGCAGTTTAATCCGGGACCAAACCTACGAGCAGTACTTC

v_call: TRBV5-4
clone_size: NA
d_call: TRBD2
j_call: TRBJ2-7
cdr3_aa: CASSPSGALSYEQYF
cdr3_nt: TGTGCCAGCAGCCCCAGCGGGGCCCTTTCCTACGAGCAGTACTTC

v_call: TRBV7-2
clone_size: NA
d_call: TRBD2
j_call: TRBJ2-2
cdr3_aa: CASMLGGYTGELFF
cdr3_nt: TGTGCCAGCATGCTGGGGGGGTACACCGGGGAGCTGTTTTTT

v_call: TRBV5-1
clone_size: NA
d_call: NA
j_call: TRBJ1-1
cdr3_aa: CASSLGVNTEAFF
cdr3_nt: TGCGCCAGCAGCTTGGGTGTGAACACTGAAGCTTTCTTT

v_call: TRBV5-6
clone_size: NA
d_call: NA
j_call: TRBJ2-3
cdr3_aa: CASSLRTVPSSTDTQYF
cdr3_nt: TGTGCCAGCAGTCTTCGTACTGTTCCCTCTAGCACAGATACGCAGTATTTT

v_call: TRBV27
clone_size: few
d_call: NA
j_call: TRBJ2-1
cdr3_aa: CASRSHLNWDEQFF
cdr3_nt: TGTGCCAGCCGGTCTCACCTTAACTGGGATGAGCAGTTCTTC

v_call: TRBV2
clone_size: few
d_call: NA
j_call: TRBJ1-2
cdr3_aa: CASSATGLDGYTF
cdr3_nt: TGTGCCAGCAGTGCCACAGGGTTGGATGGCTACACCTTC

v_call: TRBV7-9
clone_size: NA
d_call: TRBD1
j_call: TRBJ1-4
cdr3_aa: CASSSQGRNEKLFF
cdr3_nt: TGTGCCAGCAGCTCACAGGGGAGGAATGAAAAACTGTTTTTT

v_call: TRBV9
clone_size: NA
d_call: NA
j_call: TRBJ2-7
cdr3_aa: CASSPRGNEQYF
cdr3_nt: TGTGCCAGCAGCCCGAGGGGGAACGAGCAGTACTTC

v_call: TRBV6-6
clone_size: NA
d_call: NA
j_call: TRBJ1-2
cdr3_aa: CASSPSGTFPNYGYTF
cdr3_nt: TGTGCCAGCAGTCCTTCCGGGACCTTTCCTAACTATGGCTACACCTTC

v_call: TRBV9
clone_size: NA
d_call: NA
j_call: TRBJ1-2
cdr3_aa: CASSVGRDTNYGYTF
cdr3_nt: TGTGCCAGCAGCGTAGGGAGGGATACTAACTATGGCTACACCTTC

v_call: TRBV18
clone_size: NA
d_call: NA
j_call: TRBJ2-7
cdr3_aa: CASSPPRENQYEQYF
cdr3_nt: TGTGCCAGCTCACCACCGAGGGAGAACCAATACGAGCAGTACTTC

v_call: TRBV29-1
clone_size: NA
d_call: NA
j_call: TRBJ2-6
cdr3_aa: CSVEGIRDKSSGANVLTF
cdr3_nt: TGCAGCGTTGAAGGCATCCGGGACAAGAGCTCTGGGGCCAACGTCCTGACTTTC

v_call: TRBV2
clone_size: NA
d_call: NA
j_call: TRBJ1-2
cdr3_aa: CASSERGRDYGYTF
cdr3_nt: TGTGCCAGCAGTGAGAGGGGTCGGGACTATGGCTACACCTTC

v_call: TRBV25-1
clone_size: NA
d_call: TRBD1
j_call: TRBJ1-6
cdr3_aa: CASSRQGYNSPLHF
cdr3_nt: TGTGCCAGCAGTAGACAGGGGTATAATTCACCCCTCCACTTT